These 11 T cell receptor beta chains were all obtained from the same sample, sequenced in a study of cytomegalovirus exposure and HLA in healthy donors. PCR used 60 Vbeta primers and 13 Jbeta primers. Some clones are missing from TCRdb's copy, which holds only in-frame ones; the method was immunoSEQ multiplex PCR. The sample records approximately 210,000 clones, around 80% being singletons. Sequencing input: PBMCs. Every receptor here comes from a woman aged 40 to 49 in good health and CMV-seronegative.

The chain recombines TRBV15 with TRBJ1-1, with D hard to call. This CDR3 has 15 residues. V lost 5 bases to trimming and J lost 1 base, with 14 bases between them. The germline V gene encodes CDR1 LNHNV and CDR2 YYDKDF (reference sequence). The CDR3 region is CATSRPGSQNTEAFF. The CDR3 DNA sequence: TGTGCCACCAGCCGTCCCGGGTCCCAGAACACTGAAGCTTTCTTT.

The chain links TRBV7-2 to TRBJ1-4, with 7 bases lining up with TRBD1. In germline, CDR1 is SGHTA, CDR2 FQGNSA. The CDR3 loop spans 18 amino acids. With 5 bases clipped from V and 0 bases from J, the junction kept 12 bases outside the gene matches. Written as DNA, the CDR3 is TGTGCCAGCAGCGGGCGGACAGGCTACATAGCAACTAATGAAAAACTGTTTTTT. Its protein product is CASSGRTGYIATNEKLFF.

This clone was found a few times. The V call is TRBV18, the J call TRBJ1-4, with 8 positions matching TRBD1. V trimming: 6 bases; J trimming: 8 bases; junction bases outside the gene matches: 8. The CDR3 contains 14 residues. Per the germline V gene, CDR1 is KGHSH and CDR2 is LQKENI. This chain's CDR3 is CASSPRQGSEKLFF. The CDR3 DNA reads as TGTGCCAGCTCCCCCCGACAGGGGTCGGAAAAACTGTTTTTT.

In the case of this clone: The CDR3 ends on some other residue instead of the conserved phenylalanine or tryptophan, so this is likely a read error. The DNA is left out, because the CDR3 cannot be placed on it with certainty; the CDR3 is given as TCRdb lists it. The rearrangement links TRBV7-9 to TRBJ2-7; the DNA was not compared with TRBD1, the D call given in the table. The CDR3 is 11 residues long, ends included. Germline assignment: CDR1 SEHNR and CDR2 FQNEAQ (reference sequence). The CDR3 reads CASSPLDRVWI.

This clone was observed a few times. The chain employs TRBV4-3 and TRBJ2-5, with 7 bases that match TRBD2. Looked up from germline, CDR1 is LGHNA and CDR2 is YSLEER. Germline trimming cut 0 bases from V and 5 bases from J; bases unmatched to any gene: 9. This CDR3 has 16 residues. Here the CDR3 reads CASSQDYAAGRETQYF. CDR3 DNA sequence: TGCGCCAGCAGCCAAGACTACGCGGCCGGGAGGGAGACCCAGTACTTC.

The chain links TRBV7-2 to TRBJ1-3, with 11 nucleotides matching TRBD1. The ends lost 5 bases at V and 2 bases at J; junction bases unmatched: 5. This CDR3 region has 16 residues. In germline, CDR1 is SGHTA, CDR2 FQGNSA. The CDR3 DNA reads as TGTGCCAGCAGCCCCGGACAGGGGGCCCCTGGAAACACCATATATTTT. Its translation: CASSPGQGAPGNTIYF.

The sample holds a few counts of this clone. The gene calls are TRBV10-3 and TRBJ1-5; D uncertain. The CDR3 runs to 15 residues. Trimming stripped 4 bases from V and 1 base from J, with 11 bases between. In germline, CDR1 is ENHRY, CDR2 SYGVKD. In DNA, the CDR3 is TGTGCCATCAGTGTCGGGCGAGGGAGCAATCAGCCCCAGCATTTT. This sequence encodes CAISVGRGSNQPQHF.

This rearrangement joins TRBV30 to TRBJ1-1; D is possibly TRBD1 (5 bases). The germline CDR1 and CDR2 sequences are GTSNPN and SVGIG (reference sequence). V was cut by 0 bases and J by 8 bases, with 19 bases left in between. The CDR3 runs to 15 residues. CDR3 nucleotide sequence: TGTGCCTGGAGTGTACCCGGCTGGGGCCTGATGGAAGCTTTCTTT. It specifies CAWSVPGWGLMEAFF.

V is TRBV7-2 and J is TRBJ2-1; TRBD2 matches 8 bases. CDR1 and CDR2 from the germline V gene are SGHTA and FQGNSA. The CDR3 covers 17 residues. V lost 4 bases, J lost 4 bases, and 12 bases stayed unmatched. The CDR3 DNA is TGTGCCAGCAGCTCAGAGGGACGGGAGGGCCGTTACAATGAGCAGTTCTTC. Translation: CASSSEGREGRYNEQFF.

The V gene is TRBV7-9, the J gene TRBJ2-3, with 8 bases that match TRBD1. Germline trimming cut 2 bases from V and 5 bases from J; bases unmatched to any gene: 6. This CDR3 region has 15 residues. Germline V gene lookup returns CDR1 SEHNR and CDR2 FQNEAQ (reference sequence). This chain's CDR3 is CASSLNQGAGDTQYF. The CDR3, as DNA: TGTGCCAGCAGCTTAAACCAGGGGGCGGGAGATACGCAGTATTTT.

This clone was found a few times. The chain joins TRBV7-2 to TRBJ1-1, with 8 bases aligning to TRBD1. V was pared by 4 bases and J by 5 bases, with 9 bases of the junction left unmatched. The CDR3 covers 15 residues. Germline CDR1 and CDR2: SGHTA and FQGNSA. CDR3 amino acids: CASSSTPQGGTEAFF. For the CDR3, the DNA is TGTGCCAGCAGCTCAACCCCACAGGGGGGGACTGAAGCTTTCTTT.